The 29 T cell receptor beta chains given below trace back to one sample, sequenced in a study of blood T cells in healthy people across ages (dated by TCRdb to 2013 to 2016). To prepare the library, 5' RACE was applied. Sequenced on an Illumina HiSeq 2500. A second roughly 6 to 11 cycle PCR used a sample-barcoded 5' primer and a J-beta primer mix. TCRdb reprocessed the public reads (quality trimming at Q25 with fastp, clone calling with MiXCR) and kept in-frame beta chains. Every distinct CDR3 protein forms one entry, paired with its most common genes and DNA. The sample table records 850,000 to 1,100,000 distinct CDR3 sequences; 35% to 40% of these occur just once. The ten largest account for 13% of the sample. Sequenced sample: blood. The receptors shown here come from a man younger than 30 in good health.

This clonotype has more than one count but fewer than ten. The CDR3 is CASTTVGEQFF. The CDR3 DNA reads TGTGCCAGCACTACGGTTGGTGAGCAGTTCTTC. The V gene is TRBV6-2 or TRBV6-3, the J gene TRBJ2-1, with D hard to call. CDR3 length equals 11 residues. Germline V gene lookup returns CDR1 MNHEY and CDR2 SVGEGT. Trimming stripped 7 bases from V and 9 bases from J, with 10 bases between.

This clonotype was observed a handful of times. The rearrangement links TRBV6-2 or TRBV6-3 to TRBJ2-5; tentatively, D is TRBD2 (5 bases). The germline V and J ends were trimmed by 2 bases and 5 bases, with 9 bases remaining between them. Germline V gene lookup returns CDR1 MNHEY and CDR2 SVGEGT. The CDR3 extends over 13 amino acids. CDR3 nucleotide sequence: TGTGCCAGCAGTTACGGAGGTTATGAGACCCAGTACTTC. Its protein is CASSYGGYETQYF.

The genes are TRBV12-3 or TRBV12-4 and TRBJ1-5, with 9 bases matching TRBD1. After removal of 1 base from V and 7 bases from J, the junction contained 5 bases not matched to a gene. CDR3 length: 15 residues. The CDR3 DNA sequence: TGTGCCAGCAGTTTAGACAGGGGGCACGGGCAGCCCCAGCATTTT. Translation: CASSLDRGHGQPQHF.

A few counts support this clonotype. The chain recombines TRBV5-1 with TRBJ1-1; 7 bases are shared with TRBD1. The germline V gene encodes CDR1 SGHRS and CDR2 YFSETQ. Trimming at V came to 4 bases and at J to 4 bases, leaving 7 bases not matched to a gene. This CDR3 has 14 residues. The CDR3 sequence is CASSHDRDGTEAFF. Written as DNA, the CDR3 is TGCGCCAGCAGCCATGACAGGGATGGCACTGAAGCTTTCTTT.

There are a few counts of this clonotype. V is TRBV4-2 and J is TRBJ1-6, with a possible D match to TRBD1 (6 bases). Germline V gene lookup returns CDR1 LGHNA and CDR2 YNFKEQ. V lost 0 bases, J lost 11 bases, and 14 bases lay in between. The CDR3 covers 15 residues. This chain's CDR3 is CASSQDRTASPPLHF. CDR3 sequence (DNA): TGTGCCAGCAGCCAAGATAGGACAGCTAGTCCACCCCTCCACTTT.

This clonotype appeared a few times. The chain employs TRBV12-5 and TRBJ2-7; D ambiguous. CDR3 length: 13 residues. Germline V gene lookup returns CDR1 LGHNT and CDR2 FRNRAP. V was clipped by 6 bases and J by 2 bases, with 11 bases between them. CDR3 sequence reads: CASGPLPTYEQYF. The CDR3 bases are TGTGCTAGTGGCCCCCTCCCCACCTACGAGCAGTACTTC.

The gene calls are TRBV29-1 and TRBJ2-3; D is unresolved. The CDR3 runs 15 residues. CDR1 and CDR2 (germline): SQVTM, ANQGSEA. V lost 7 bases, J lost 2 bases, and 19 bases lay in between. In DNA, the CDR3 is TGCAGCGCCCCGCTAGGGATTTTGGACACAGATACGCAGTATTTT. Translated: CSAPLGILDTDTQYF.

V usage is TRBV12-3 or TRBV12-4 and J usage is TRBJ2-6; TRBD1 matches 7 bases. CDR3 length equals 19 residues. The V segment lost 3 bases and the J segment 0 bases; nucleotides outside the gene matches: 11. The CDR3 nucleotides are TGTGCCAGCAGTTTTTTCTATATTGGGACAGACTCTGGGGCCAACGTCCTGACTTTC. It specifies CASSFFYIGTDSGANVLTF.

This clonotype has only a few counts. V and J are TRBV20-1 and TRBJ2-3; D is undetermined. Germline V lookup: CDR1 DFQATT, CDR2 SNEGSKA (reference sequence). The CDR3 covers 11 residues. The V gene lost 7 bases and the J gene lost 8 bases, with 13 bases spanning the gap. The DNA of the CDR3 is TGCAGTGTCGGCAGTCTGGGTACGCAGTATTTT. This encodes CSVGSLGTQYF.

V usage is TRBV5-1 and J usage is TRBJ2-1; no reliable D call. The J call is uncertain, as TRBJ2-7 better fits the DNA end. This CDR3 is 14 amino acids long. The V gene's germline CDR1 is SGHRS and CDR2 YFSETQ. CDR3: CASSLTSSYNEQYF. Here the CDR3 DNA reads TGCGCCAGCAGCTTGACATCATCCTACAATGAGCAGTACTTC.

This clonotype has only one observation. CDR3 loop: CSADEREQGLEGATEAFF. CDR3 DNA sequence: TGCAGTGCCGACGAAAGAGAACAGGGTTTGGAAGGGGCAACTGAAGCTTTCTTT. The genes are TRBV20-1 and TRBJ1-1, with D possibly matching TRBD1 (6 bases). There are 18 residues in the CDR3. Trimming removed 6 bases from V and 5 bases from J, with 31 bases in between. The germline CDR1 and CDR2 sequences are DFQATT and SNEGSKA (reference sequence).

This clonotype was seen only once. V gene TRBV7-3 combines with J gene TRBJ2-2, with D unclear. Germline-derived CDR1 and CDR2 are SGHTA and FQGTGA. Trimming left V 8 bases short and J 0 bases short, with 13 bases between. The CDR3 totals 15 residues. CDR3 residues: CASRRGIANTGELFF. CDR3 sequence (DNA): TGTGCCAGCCGTCGCGGAATAGCGAACACCGGGGAGCTGTTTTTT.

The J gene is TRBJ1-6, the V gene TRBV12-3 or TRBV12-4, with 8 positions matching TRBD1. V lost 5 bases to trimming and J lost 3 bases; unmatched junction nucleotides: 3. CDR3 size: 15 residues. This CDR3 reads CASSDRGYYNSPLHF. Here the CDR3 DNA reads TGTGCCAGCAGTGACAGGGGATACTATAATTCACCCCTCCACTTT.

The chain is built from TRBV20-1 and TRBJ2-1, with 7 bases matching TRBD2. With V trimmed by 3 bases and J by 3 bases, 8 bases remained unmatched. The CDR3 covers 15 residues. Germline assignment: CDR1 DFQATT and CDR2 SNEGSKA (reference sequence). In DNA form, the CDR3 reads TGCAGTGCTAGTGGAAGCGGGGCGCACTACAATGAGCAGTTCTTC. This sequence encodes CSASGSGAHYNEQFF.

As concerns this clonotype: At one boundary the junction diverges from the germline segment, which might be a read error. The V gene is TRBV3-1, the J gene TRBJ1-2; D is possibly TRBD1 (5 bases). Germline CDR1 is LGHDT and CDR2 is YNNKEL (reference sequence). The CDR3 extends over 13 amino acids. CDR3 DNA: TGTGCCAGCAGCCAAGCGATGGGGGATGGCCACACCTTC. Translating gives CASSQAMGDGHTF. Supplemented by reference TRBV3-1 and TRBJ1-2, the full variable domain reads DTAVSQTPKYLVTQMGNDKSIKCEQNLGHDTMYWYKQDSKKFLKIMFSYNNKELIINETVPNRFSPKSPDKAHLNLHINSLELGDSAVYFCASSQAMGDGHTFGSGTRLTVV.

V and J are TRBV5-5 and TRBJ1-4, with no clear D. The germline V and J ends were trimmed by 10 bases and 8 bases, with 15 bases remaining between them. In germline, CDR1 is SGHKS, CDR2 YYEKEE (reference sequence). The CDR3 contains 12 residues. The CDR3 region is CAGICIGEKLFF. The DNA for the CDR3 is TGTGCCGGGATTTGTATAGGGGAAAAACTGTTTTTT.

The chain has TRBV7-9 and TRBJ2-7; 10 bases line up with TRBD2. V gave up 7 bases and J gave up 0 bases; unmatched junction bases: 6. The CDR3 extends over 15 amino acids. The germline V gene encodes CDR1 SEHNR and CDR2 FQNEAQ (reference sequence). CDR3 sequence reads: CASNGLAEDSYEQYF. In DNA, the CDR3 is TGTGCCAGCAACGGACTAGCGGAGGACTCCTACGAGCAGTACTTC.

This clonotype has only a few counts. The V call is TRBV6-5, the J call TRBJ2-5, with D perhaps matching TRBD2 (5 bases). The better agreement between TRBJ2-7 and the DNA end casts doubt on the J call. Germline assignment: CDR1 MNHEY and CDR2 SVGAGI. This CDR3 contains 15 residues. The CDR3 nucleotides are TGTGCCAGCAGTTACTCGAGGGCGAAAGCCTACGAGCAGTACTTC. Its translation: CASSYSRAKAYEQYF.

This clonotype turned up a few times. This chain connects TRBV29-1 to TRBJ2-3; maybe TRBD1 (6 bases). CDR3 length: 11 amino acids. V lost 5 bases to trimming and J lost 4 bases, with 7 bases between them. Germline V gene data show CDR1 as SQVTM and CDR2 as ANQGSEA. For the CDR3, the DNA is TGCAGCGTTTCAGGGGCAGATACGCAGTATTTT. Translation: CSVSGADTQYF.

The V gene is TRBV7-2, the J gene TRBJ2-3; possible D gene TRBD1, 6 bases. There are 15 residues in the CDR3. Germline V gene lookup returns CDR1 SGHTA and CDR2 FQGNSA. The V gene lost 3 bases and the J gene lost 1 base, with 11 bases spanning the gap. CDR3 protein: CASSFIQGGTDTQYF. DNA of the CDR3: TGTGCCAGCAGCTTTATACAGGGTGGCACAGATACGCAGTATTTT.

As regards this clonotype: Compared with germline, one end of the junction differs, possibly owing to a read error. This rearrangement joins TRBV6-2 or TRBV6-3 to TRBJ1-2; 9 bases are shared with TRBD1. CDR1 and CDR2 (germline): MNHEY, SVGEGT. The CDR3 totals 15 residues. This CDR3 is CASRYTPGTGHGYTF. The CDR3 nucleotides read TGTGCCAGCCGTTACACTCCTGGGACAGGGCATGGCTACACCTTC.

The table lists this clonotype with a count of one. V usage is TRBV5-1 and J usage is TRBJ1-1, with D hard to call. Trimming took off 4 bases at V and 1 base at J, with 14 bases between the two ends. CDR1 and CDR2 from the germline V gene are SGHRS and YFSETQ. The CDR3 runs to 15 residues. CDR3 protein: CASSPLMSGNTEAFF. CDR3 DNA: TGCGCCAGCAGCCCCTTGATGAGTGGGAACACTGAAGCTTTCTTT.

There are a few counts of this clonotype. The chain joins TRBV5-1 to TRBJ2-3, with TRBD2 as a possible D gene (5 bases). This CDR3 spans 17 amino acids. The V and J ends lost 3 bases and 0 bases respectively, with 17 bases between them. Germline CDR1 reads SGHRS; CDR2 reads YFSETQ. CDR3 protein: CASSSGLHSASTDTQYF. In DNA, the CDR3 is TGCGCCAGCAGCTCAGGACTCCACTCCGCTAGCACAGATACGCAGTATTTT.

This clonotype has more than one count but fewer than ten. This rearrangement joins TRBV4-1 to TRBJ1-4; D is uncertain. The CDR3 has 15 amino acids. With 5 bases removed from V and 2 bases from J, the gap between germline ends came to 12 bases. Looked up from germline, CDR1 is MGHRA and CDR2 is YSYEKL. CDR3 in amino acids: CASSTKGGTNEKLFF. The CDR3 region has the DNA TGCGCCAGCAGCACCAAGGGAGGGACTAATGAAAAACTGTTTTTT.

This chain joins TRBV6-6 and TRBJ2-1; 8 positions agree with TRBD1. The V gene end was trimmed by 6 bases and the J gene end by 0 bases; junction bases not matched to a gene: 4. This CDR3 comprises 15 residues. The germline V gene encodes CDR1 MNHNY and CDR2 SVGAGI (reference sequence). The CDR3, as DNA: TGTGCCAGCAGGAGCAGGGGGCCCTCCTACAATGAGCAGTTCTTC. Translation gives CASRSRGPSYNEQFF.

The chain has TRBV14 and TRBJ1-2; TRBD1 matches at 10 bases. The germline CDR1 and CDR2 sequences are SGHDN and FVKESK. This CDR3 spans 15 amino acids. V shed 2 bases, J shed 8 bases, and the junction held 8 bases outside the gene matches. The chain's CDR3 is CASSQKPGQGNGYTF. CDR3 in DNA: TGTGCCAGCAGCCAAAAACCGGGACAGGGGAACGGCTACACCTTC.

V and J are TRBV7-9 and TRBJ2-1, with 7 bases matching TRBD1. The V gene end was trimmed by 7 bases and the J gene end by 0 bases; junction bases not matched to a gene: 6. This CDR3 contains 15 residues. Germline values: CDR1 SEHNR, CDR2 FQNEAQ (reference sequence). CDR3 amino acids: CASKGGLSSYNEQFF. In nucleotides, the CDR3 is TGTGCCAGCAAAGGGGGCCTGAGCTCCTACAATGAGCAGTTCTTC. The whole variable domain, filled in from reference TRBV7-9 and TRBJ2-1, reads DTGVSQNPRHKITKRGQNVTFRCDPISEHNRLYWYRQTLGQGPEFLTYFQNEAQLEKSRLLSDRFSAERPKGSFSTLEIQRTEQGDSAMYLCASKGGLSSYNEQFFGPGTRLTVL.

This clonotype was counted a few times. J is TRBJ1-1 and V is TRBV6-2 or TRBV6-3, with 9 nucleotides matching TRBD1. Germline CDR1 is MNHEY and CDR2 is SVGEGT. The CDR3 length is 15 residues. V shed 8 bases, J shed 4 bases, and the junction held 11 bases outside the gene matches. The CDR3 DNA follows: TGTGCCAGCTCAGGTTTGGGACAGGGAACCACTGAAGCTTTCTTT. Translating gives CASSGLGQGTTEAFF.

The table lists this clonotype with a few counts. V gene TRBV4-2 combines with J gene TRBJ2-2; D is undetermined. The CDR3 has 17 residues. Germline-derived CDR1 and CDR2 are LGHNA and YNFKEQ. V was clipped by 0 bases and J by 0 bases, with 11 bases between them. In nucleotides, the CDR3 is TGTGCCAGCAGCCAAGATAGGGCAGACGCGAACACCGGGGAGCTGTTTTTT. It specifies CASSQDRADANTGELFF.